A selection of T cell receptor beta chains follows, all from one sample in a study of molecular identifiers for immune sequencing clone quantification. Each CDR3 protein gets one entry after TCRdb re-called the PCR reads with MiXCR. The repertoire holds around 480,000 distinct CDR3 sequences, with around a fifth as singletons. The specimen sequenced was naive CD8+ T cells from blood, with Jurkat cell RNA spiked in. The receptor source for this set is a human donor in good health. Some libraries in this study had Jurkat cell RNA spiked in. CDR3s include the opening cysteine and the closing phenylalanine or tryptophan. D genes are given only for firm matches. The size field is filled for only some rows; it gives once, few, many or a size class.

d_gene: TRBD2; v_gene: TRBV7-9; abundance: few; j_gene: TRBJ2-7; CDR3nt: TGTGCCAGCAGCATACCCCGGGATAGCGGGGACTCCTACGAGCAGTACTTC; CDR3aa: CASSIPRDSGDSYEQYF
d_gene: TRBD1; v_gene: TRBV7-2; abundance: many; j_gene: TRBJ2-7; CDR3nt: TGTGCCAGCAGCAGTCGACAGGGGCCAGCCTACGAGCAGTACTTC; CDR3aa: CASSSRQGPAYEQYF
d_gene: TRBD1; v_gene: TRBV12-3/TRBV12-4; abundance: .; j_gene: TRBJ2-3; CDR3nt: TGTGCCAGCAGCCTCTTCGGACAGGGTGCAGATACGCAGTATTTT; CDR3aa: CASSLFGQGADTQYF
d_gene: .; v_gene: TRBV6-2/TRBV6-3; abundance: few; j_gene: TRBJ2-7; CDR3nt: TGTGCCAGCAGTTTGATGATTACCCCGGGCTACGAGCAGTACTTC; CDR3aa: CASSLMITPGYEQYF
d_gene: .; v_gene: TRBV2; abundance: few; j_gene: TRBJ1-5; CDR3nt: TGTGCCAGCAGTGGGGGGGGAGGCAGGGGAGCATTTCTTCGCAATCAGCCCCAGCATTTT; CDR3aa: CASSGGGGRGAFLRNQPQHF
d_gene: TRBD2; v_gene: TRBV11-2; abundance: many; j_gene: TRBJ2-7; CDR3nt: TGTGCCAGCAGCACGACTAGCCTTAGCTCCTACGAGCAGTACTTC; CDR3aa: CASSTTSLSSYEQYF
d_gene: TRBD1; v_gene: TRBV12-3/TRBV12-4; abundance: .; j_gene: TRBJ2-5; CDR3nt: TGTGCCAGCAGTTCCCGGGACAGGGATGAGACCCAGTACTTC; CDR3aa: CASSSRDRDETQYF
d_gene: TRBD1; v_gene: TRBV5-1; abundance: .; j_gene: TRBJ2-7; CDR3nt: TGCGCCAGCAGGGCCGACAGGGATCACTCCTACGAGCAGTACTTC; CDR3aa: CASRADRDHSYEQYF
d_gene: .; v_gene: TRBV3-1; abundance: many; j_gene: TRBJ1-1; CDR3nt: TGTGCCAGCAGCCAAGATGAAGGCCCAGTCGGTGAAGCTTTCTTT; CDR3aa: CASSQDEGPVGEAFF
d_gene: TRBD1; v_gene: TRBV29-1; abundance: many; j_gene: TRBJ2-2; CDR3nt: TGCAGCGTTGAAGATCCGGGACAGGGGAATTCCGGGGAGCTGTTTTTT; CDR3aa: CSVEDPGQGNSGELFF
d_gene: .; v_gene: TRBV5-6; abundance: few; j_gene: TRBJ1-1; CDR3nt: TGTGCCAGCAGTCTTCCGCGAAGCAACACTGAAGCTTTCTTT; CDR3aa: CASSLPRSNTEAFF
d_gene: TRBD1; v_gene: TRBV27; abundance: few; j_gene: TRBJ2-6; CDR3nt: TGTGCCAGCAGTTCCACAGGGGTCGGAGGGGCCAACGTCCTGACTTTC; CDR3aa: CASSSTGVGGANVLTF
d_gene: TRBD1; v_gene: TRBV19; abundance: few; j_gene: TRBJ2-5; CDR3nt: TGTGCCAGTAGTATTTATCAGGGGGCGCCGGGAGAGACCCAGTACTTC; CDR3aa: CASSIYQGAPGETQYF
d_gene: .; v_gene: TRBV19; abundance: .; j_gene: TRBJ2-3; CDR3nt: TGTGCCAGTAGTACTATTTTAGGATCCTCCGATACGCAGTATTTT; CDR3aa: CASSTILGSSDTQYF
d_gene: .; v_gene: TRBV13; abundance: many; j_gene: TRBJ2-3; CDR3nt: TGTGCCAGCAGCTTGGTTCGAACGGATACGCAGTATTTT; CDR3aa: CASSLVRTDTQYF
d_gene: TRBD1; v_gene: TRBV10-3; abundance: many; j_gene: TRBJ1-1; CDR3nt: TGTGCCATCAGTGTAGGGACAGAGAACACTGAAGCTTTCTTT; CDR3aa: CAISVGTENTEAFF
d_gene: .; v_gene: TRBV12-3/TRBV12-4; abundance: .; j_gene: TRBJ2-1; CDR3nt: TGTGCCAGCAGGGGGGTTTCTGCTACCTACAATGAGCAGTTCTTC; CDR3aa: CASRGVSATYNEQFF